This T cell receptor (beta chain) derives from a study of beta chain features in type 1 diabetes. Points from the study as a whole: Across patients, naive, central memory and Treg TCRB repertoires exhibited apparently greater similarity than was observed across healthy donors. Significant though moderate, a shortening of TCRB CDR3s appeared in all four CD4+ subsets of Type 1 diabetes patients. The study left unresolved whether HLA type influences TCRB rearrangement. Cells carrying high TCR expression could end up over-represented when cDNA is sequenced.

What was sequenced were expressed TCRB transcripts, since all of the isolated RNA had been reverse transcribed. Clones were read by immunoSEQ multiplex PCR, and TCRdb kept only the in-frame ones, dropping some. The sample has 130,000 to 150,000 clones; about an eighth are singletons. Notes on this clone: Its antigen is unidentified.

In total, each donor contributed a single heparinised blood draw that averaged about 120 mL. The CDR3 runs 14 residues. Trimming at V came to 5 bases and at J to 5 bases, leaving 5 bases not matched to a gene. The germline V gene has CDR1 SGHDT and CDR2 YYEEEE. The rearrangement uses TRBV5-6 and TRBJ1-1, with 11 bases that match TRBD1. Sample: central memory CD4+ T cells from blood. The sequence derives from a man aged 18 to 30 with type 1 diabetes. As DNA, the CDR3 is TGTGCCAGCAGAGGGGACAGGGGGAGGACTGAAGCTTTCTTT. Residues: CASRGDRGRTEAFF.